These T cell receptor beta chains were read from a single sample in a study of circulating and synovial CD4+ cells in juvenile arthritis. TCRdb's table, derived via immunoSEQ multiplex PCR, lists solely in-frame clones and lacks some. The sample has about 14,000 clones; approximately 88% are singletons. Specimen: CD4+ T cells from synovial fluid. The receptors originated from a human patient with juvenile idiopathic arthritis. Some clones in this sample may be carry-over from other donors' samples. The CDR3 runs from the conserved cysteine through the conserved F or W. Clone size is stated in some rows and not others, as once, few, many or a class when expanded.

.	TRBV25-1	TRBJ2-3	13	CASTRQNTDTQYF
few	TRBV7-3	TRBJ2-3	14	CASSLSGSRDTQYF
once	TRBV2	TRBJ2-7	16	CASSAGLAALGGEQYF
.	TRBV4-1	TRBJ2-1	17	CASSQDPETGSGNEQFF
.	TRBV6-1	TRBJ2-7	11	CASPERDEQYF
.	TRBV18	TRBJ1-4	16	CASSPGQGATNEKLFF
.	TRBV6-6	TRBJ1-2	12	CASNRQDYGYTF
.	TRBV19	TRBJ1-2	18	CASKPGQGDLQANYGYTF
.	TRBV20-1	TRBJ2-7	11	CSGQDWDEQYF
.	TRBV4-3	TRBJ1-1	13	CASSPRENTEAFF
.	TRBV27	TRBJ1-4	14	CASSAGTGVEKLFF
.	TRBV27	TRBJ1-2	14	CASRSGTGLRGYTF
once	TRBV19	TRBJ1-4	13	CASQPATNEKLFF
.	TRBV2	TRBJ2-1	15	CASSERGHYYNEQFF
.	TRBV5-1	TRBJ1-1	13	CASRAGGGTEAFF
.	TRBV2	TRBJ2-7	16	CASATFTASRPYEQYF
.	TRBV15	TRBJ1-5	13	CATSSWPNQPQHF
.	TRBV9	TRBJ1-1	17	CASSVGRFAGAREEAFF
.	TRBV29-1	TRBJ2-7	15	CSVEDGTGGGGEQYF
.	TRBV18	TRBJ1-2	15	CASSLGQGMDYGYTF
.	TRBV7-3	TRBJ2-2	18	CASSFEPGRGQVPGELFF
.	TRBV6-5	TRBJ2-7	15	CASSPARRIAAEQYF
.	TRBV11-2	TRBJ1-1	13	CASSFGRDTEAFF
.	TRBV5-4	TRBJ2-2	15	CASSRDRANTGELFF
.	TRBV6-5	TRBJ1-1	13	CASIRRGNTEAFF
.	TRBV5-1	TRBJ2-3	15	CASTAQLPSTDTQYF
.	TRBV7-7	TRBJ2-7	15	CASSLPTGTVGGQYF
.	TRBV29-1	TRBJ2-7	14	CSVSRDSSSYEQYF
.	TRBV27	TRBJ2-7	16	CASSLSGQGISYEQYF
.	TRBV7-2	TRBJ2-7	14	CASSTGQVTYEQYF
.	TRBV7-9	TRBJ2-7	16	CASSFPSGLASYEQYF
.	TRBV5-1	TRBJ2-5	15	CASSLDPGSGETQHF
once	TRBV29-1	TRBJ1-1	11	CSVAQRGEAFF
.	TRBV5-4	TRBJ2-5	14	CASSLAGGGETQYF
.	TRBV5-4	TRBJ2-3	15	CASSLDSSITDTQYF
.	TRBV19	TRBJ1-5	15	CASSNYHRGNQPQHF
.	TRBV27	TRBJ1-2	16	CASSYAWTAQNYGYTF